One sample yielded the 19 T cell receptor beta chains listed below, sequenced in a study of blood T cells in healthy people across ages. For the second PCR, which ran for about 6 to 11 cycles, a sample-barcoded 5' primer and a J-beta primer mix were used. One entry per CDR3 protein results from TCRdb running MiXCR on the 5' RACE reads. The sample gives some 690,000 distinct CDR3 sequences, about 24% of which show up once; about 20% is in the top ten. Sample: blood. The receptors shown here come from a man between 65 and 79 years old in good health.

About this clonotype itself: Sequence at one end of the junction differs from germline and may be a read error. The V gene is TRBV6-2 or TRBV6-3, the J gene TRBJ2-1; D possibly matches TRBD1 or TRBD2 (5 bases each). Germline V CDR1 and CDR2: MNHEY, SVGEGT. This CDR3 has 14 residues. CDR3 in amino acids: CASSYGTSSNEQFF. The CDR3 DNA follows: TGTGCCAGCAGTTACGGGACGTCCTCCAATGAGCAGTTCTTC.

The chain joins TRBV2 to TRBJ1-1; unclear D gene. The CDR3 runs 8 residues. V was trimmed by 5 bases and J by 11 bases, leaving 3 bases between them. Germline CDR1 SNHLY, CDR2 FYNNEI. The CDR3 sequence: CASSIAFF. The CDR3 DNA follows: TGTGCCAGCAGTATTGCTTTCTTT.

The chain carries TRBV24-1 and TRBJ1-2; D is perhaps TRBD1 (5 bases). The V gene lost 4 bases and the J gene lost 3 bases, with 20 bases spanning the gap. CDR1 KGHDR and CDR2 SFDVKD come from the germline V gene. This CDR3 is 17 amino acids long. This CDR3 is CATSDSRRERGYYGYTF. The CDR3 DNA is TGTGCCACCAGTGACTCCCGGAGGGAGCGGGGCTACTATGGCTACACCTTC.

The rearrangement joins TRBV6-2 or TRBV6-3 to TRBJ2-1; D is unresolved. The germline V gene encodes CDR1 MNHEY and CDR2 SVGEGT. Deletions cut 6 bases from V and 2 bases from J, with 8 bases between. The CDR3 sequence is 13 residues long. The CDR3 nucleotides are TGTGCCAGCAGAAAAGGCACCTACAATGAGCAGTTCTTC. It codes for CASRKGTYNEQFF.

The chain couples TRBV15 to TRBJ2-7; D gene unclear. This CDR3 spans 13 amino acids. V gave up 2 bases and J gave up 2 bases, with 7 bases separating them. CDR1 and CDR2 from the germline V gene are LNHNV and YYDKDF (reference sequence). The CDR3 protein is CATSRFTTYEQYF. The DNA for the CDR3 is TGTGCCACCAGCAGATTCACCACCTACGAGCAGTACTTC.

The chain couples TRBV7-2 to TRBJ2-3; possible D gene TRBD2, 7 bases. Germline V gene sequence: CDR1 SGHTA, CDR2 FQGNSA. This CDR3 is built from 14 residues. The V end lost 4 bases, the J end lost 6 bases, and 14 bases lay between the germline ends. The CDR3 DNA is TGTGCCAGCAGCTGGGGGGGGCCTTGGGATACGCAGTATTTT. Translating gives CASSWGGPWDTQYF.

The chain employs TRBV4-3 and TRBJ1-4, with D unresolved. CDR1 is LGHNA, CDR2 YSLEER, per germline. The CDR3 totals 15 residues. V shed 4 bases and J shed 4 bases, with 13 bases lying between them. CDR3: CASSLDRSFNEKLFF. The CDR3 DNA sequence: TGCGCCAGCAGCCTCGACCGAAGCTTTAATGAAAAACTGTTTTTT.

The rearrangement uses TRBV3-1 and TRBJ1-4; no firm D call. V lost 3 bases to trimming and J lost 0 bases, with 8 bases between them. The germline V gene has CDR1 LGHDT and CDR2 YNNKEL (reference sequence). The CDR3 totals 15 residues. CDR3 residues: CASSHHVATNEKLFF. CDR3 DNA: TGTGCCAGCAGCCATCACGTGGCAACTAATGAAAAACTGTTTTTT.

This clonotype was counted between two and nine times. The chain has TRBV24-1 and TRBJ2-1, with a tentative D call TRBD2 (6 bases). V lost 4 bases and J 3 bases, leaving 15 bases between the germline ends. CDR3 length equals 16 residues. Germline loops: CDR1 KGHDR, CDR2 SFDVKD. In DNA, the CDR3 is TGTGCCACCAGTGACCCCTCTAGCGTGGTCTACAATGAGCAGTTCTTC. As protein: CATSDPSSVVYNEQFF.

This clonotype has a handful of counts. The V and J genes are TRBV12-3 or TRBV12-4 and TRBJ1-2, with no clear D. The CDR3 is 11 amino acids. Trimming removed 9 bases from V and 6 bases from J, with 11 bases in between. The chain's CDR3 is CASSAGNGYTF. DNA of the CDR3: TGTGCCAGTTCGGCGGGGAATGGCTACACCTTC.

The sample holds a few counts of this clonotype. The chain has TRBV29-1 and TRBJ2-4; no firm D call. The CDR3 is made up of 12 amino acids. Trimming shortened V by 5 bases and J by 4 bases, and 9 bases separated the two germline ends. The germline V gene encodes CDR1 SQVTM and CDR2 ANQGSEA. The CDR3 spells CSVTAPKNIQYF. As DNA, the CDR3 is TGCAGCGTTACAGCGCCAAAAAACATTCAGTACTTC.

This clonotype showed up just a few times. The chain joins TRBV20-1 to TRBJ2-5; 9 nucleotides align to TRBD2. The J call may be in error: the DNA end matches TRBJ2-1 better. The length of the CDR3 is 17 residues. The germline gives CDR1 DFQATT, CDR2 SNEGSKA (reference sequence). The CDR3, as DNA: TGCAGTGCTAGAGATCAGAGGGCGGGAGGGGACTACAATGAGCAGTTCTTC. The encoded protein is CSARDQRAGGDYNEQFF.

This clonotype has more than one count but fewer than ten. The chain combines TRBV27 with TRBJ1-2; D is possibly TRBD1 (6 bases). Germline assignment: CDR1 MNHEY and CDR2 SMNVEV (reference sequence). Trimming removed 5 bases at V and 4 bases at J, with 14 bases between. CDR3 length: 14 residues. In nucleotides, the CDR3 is TGTGCCAGCAGTCCAAACGGACAGACCTATGGCTACACCTTC. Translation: CASSPNGQTYGYTF.

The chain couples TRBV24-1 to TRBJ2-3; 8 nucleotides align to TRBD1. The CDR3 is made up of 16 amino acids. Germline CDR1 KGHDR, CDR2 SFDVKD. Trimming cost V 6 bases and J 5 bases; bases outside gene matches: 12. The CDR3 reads CATSKSSRGHVDTQYF. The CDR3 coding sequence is TGTGCCACCAGTAAATCCTCCAGGGGGCATGTAGATACGCAGTATTTT.

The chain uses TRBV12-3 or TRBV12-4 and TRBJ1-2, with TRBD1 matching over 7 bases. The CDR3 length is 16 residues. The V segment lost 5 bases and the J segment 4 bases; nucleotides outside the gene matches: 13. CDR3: CASSPRNGQGGYGYTF. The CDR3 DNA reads TGTGCCAGCAGTCCAAGGAACGGTCAGGGGGGCTATGGCTACACCTTC.

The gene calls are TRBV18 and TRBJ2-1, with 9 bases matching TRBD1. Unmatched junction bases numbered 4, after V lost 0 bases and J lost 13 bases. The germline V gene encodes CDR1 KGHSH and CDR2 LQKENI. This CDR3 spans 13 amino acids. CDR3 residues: CASSPPGQGGQFF. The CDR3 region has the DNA TGTGCCAGCTCACCACCGGGACAGGGAGGTCAGTTCTTC.

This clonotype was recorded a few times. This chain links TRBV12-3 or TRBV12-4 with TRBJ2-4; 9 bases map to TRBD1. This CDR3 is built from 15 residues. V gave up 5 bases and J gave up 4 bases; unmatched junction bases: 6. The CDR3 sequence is CASSASGQGKNIQYF. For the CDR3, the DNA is TGTGCCAGCAGTGCCTCGGGACAGGGAAAAAACATTCAGTACTTC.

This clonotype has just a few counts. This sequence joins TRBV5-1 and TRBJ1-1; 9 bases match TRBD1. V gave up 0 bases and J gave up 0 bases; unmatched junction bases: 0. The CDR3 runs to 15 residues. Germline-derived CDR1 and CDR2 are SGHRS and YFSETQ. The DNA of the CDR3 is TGCGCCAGCAGCTTGGGACAGGGGGTGAACACTGAAGCTTTCTTT. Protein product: CASSLGQGVNTEAFF. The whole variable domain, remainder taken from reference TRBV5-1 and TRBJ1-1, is KAGVTQTPRYLIKTRGQQVTLSCSPISGHRSVSWYQQTPGQGLQFLFEYFSETQRNKGNFPGRFSGRQFSNSRSEMNVSTLELGDSALYLCASSLGQGVNTEAFFGQGTRLTVV.

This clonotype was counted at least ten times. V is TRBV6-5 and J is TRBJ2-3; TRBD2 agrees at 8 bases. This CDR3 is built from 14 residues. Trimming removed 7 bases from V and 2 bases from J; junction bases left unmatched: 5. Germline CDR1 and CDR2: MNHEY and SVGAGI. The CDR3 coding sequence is TGTGCCAGCATGGCGGGGGGAGCCACAGATACGCAGTATTTT. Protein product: CASMAGGATDTQYF.